This T cell receptor (beta chain) was recovered during a study of beta chain features in type 1 diabetes. Turning to the study itself: Age, gender and cell yields were alike across patients and healthy donors.

This clone has more than one count but fewer than ten. No antigen is known for it. The CDR3 length is 16 residues. Germline lookup yields CDR1 MNHNS and CDR2 SASEGT. With V trimmed by 6 bases and J by 5 bases, 13 bases remained unmatched. The study's findings and limits: Type 1 diabetes patients showed fewer insertions and more deletions at VDJ junctions.

The entirety of the isolated RNA underwent reverse transcription, so expressed TCRB transcripts were sequenced. Naive, central memory and regulatory T cell samples yielded roughly 3.5 million reads on average. TCRdb's copy holds only in-frame clones and misses some; the assay was immunoSEQ multiplex PCR. The sample lists some 400,000 clones, less than 15% occurring once. This chain joins TRBV6-1 and TRBJ2-7, with 10 bases identical to TRBD1. Sequenced material: naive CD4+ T cells from blood. The receptor comes from a woman aged 18-35 years in good health. CDR3 bases: TGTGCCAGCAGGGAAAAACCGGGACAGGGGAACCACGAGCAGTACTTC. Its translation: CASREKPGQGNHEQYF.